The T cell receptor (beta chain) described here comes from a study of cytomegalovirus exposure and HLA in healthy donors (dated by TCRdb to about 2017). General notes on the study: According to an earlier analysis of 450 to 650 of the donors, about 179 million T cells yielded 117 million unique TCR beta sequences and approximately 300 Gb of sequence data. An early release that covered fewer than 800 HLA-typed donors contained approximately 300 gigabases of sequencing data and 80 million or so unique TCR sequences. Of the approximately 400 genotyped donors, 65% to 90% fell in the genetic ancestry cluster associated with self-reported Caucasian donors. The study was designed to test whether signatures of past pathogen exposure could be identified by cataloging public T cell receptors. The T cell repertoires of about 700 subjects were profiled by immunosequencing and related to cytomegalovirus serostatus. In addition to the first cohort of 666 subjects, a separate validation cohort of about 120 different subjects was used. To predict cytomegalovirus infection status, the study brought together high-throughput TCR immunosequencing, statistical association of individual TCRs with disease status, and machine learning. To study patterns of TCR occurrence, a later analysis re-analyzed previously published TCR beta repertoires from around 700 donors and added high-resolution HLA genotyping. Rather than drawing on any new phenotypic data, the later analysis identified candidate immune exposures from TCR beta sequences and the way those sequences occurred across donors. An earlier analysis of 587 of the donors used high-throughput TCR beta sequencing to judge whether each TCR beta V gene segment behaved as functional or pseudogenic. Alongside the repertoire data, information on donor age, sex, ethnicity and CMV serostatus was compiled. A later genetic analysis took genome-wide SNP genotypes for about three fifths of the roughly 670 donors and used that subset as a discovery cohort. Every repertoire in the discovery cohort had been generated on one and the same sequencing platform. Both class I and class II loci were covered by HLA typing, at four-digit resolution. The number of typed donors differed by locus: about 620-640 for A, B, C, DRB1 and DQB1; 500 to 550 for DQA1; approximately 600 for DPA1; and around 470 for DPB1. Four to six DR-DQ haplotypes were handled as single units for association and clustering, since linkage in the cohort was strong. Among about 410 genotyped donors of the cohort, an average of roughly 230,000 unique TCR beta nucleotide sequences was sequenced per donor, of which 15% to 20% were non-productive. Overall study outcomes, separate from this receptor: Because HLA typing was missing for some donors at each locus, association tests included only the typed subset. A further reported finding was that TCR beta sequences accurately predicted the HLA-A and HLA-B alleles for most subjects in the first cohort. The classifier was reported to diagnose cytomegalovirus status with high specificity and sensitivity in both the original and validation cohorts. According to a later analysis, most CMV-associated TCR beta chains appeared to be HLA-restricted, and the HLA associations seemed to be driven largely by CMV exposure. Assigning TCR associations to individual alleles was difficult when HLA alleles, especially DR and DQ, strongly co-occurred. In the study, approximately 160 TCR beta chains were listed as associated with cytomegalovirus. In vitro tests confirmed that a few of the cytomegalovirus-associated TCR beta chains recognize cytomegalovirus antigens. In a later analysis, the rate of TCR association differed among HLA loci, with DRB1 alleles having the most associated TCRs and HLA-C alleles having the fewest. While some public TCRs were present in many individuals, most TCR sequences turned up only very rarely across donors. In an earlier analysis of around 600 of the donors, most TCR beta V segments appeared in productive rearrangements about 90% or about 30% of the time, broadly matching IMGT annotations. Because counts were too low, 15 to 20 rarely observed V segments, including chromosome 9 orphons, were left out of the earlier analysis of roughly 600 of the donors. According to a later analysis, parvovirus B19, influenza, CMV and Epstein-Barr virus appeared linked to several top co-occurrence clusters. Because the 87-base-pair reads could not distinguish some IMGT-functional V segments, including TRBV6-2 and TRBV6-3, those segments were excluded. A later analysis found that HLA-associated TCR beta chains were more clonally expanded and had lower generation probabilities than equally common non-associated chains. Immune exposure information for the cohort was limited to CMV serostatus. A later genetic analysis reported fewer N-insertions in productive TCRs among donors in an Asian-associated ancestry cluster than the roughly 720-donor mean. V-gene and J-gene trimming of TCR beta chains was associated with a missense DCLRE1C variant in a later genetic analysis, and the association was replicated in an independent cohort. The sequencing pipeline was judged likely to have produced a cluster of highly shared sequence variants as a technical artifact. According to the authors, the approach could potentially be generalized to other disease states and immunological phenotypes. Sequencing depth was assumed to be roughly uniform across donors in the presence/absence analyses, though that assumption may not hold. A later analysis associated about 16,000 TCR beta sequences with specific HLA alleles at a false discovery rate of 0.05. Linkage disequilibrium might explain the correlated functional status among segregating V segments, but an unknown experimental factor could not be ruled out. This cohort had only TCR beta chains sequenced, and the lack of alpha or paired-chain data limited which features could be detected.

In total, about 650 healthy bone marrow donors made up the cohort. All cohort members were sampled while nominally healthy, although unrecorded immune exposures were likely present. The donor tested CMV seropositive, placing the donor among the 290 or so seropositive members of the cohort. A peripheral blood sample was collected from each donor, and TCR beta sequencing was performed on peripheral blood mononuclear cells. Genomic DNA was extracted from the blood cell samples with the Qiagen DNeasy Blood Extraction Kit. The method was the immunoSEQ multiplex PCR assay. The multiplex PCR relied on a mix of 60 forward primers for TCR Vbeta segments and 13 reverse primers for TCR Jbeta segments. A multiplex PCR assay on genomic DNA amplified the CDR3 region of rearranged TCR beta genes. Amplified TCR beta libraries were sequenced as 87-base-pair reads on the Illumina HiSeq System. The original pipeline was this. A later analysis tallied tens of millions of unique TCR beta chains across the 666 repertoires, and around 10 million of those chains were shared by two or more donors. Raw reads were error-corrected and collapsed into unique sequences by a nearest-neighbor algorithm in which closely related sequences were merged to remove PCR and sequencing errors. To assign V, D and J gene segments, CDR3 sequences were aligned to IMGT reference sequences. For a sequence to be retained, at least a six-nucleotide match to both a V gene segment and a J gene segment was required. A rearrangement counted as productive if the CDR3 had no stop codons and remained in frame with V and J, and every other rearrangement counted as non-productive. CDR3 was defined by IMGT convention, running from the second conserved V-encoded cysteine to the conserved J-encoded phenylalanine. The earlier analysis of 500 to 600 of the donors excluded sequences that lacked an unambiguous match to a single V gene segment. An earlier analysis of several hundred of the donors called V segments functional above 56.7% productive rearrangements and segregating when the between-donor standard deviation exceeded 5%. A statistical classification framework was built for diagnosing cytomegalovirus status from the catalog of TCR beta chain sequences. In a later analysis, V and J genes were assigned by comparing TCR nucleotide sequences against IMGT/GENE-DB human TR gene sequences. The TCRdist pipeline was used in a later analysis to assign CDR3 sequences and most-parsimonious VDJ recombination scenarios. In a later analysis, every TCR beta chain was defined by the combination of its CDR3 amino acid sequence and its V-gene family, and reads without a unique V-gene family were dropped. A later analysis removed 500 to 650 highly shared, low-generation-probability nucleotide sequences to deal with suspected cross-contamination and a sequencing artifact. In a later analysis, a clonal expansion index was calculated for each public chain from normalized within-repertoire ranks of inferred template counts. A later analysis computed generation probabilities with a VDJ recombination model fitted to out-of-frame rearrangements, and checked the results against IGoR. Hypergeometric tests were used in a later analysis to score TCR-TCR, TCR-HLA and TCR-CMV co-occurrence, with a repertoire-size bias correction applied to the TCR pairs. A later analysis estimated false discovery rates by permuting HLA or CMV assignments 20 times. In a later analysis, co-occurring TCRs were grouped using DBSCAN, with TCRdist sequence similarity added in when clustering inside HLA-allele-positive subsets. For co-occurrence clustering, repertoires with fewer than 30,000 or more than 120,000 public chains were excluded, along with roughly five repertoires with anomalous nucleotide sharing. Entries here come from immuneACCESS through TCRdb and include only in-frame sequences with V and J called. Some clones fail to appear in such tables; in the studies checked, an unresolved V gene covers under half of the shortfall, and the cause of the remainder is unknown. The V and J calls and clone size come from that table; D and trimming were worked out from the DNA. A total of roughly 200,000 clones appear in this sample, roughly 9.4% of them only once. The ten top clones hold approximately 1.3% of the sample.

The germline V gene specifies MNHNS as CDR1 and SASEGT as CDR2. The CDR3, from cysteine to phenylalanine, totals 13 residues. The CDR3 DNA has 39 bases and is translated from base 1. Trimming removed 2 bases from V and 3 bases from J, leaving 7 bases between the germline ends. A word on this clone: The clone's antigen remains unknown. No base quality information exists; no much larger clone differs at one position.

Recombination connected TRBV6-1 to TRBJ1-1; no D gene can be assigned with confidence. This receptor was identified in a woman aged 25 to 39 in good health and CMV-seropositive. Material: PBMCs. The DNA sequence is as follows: TGTGCCAGCAGTGAATTCGGGGACACTGAAGCTTTCTTT. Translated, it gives CASSEFGDTEAFF.